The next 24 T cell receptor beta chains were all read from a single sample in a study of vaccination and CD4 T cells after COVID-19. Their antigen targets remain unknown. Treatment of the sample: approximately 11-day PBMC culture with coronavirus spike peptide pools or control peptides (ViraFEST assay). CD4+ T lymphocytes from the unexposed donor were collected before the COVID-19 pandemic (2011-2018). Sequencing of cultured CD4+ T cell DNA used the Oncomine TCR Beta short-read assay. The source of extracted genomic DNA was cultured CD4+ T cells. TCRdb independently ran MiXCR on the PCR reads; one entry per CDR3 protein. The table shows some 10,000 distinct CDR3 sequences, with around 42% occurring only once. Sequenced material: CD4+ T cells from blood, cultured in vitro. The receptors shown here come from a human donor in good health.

CDR3 loop: CSARVPSTYEQYF. The CDR3 DNA follows: TGCAGTGCTAGAGTCCCGTCGACTTACGAGCAGTACTTC. V usage is TRBV20-1 and J usage is TRBJ2-7; D call uncertain. This CDR3 has 13 amino acids. Deletions cut 1 base from V and 4 bases from J, with 11 bases between. Germline CDR1 and CDR2: DFQATT and SNEGSKA (reference sequence).

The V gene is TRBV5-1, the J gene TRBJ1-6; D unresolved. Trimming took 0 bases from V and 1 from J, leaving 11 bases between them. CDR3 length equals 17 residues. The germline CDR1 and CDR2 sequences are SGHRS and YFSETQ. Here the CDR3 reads CASSLGPGGSYNSPLHF. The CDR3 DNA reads TGCGCCAGCAGCTTGGGTCCAGGCGGATCCTATAATTCACCCCTCCACTTT.

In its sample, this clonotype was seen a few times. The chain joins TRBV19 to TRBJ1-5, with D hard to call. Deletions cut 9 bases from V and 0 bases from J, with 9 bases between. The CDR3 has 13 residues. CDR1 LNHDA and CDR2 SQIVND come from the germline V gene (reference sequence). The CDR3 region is CASAHNSNQPQHF. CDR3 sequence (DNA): TGTGCCAGCGCACATAATAGCAATCAGCCCCAGCATTTT.

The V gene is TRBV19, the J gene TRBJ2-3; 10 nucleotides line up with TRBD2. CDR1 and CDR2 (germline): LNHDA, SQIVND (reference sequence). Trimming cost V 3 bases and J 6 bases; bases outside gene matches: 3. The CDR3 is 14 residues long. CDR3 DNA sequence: TGTGCCAGTAGTATCACTAGCGGGAAGGATACGCAGTATTTT. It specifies CASSITSGKDTQYF.

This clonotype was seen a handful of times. The chain's CDR3 is CASRDRRGGETQYF. The CDR3 nucleotides read TGTGCCAGCAGGGACAGGCGGGGAGGAGAGACCCAGTACTTC. The genes are TRBV6-2 or TRBV6-3 and TRBJ2-5; TRBD1 is a possible D gene (7 bases). Trimming took 6 bases from V and 4 from J, leaving 15 bases between them. Germline CDR1 reads MNHEY; CDR2 reads SVGEGT. The CDR3 covers 14 residues.

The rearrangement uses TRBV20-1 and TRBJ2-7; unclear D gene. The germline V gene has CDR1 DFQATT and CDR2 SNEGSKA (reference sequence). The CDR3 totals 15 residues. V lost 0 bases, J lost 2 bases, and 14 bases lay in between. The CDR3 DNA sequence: TGCAGTGCTAGAGATAAGGCTACAACACCCTACGAGCAGTACTTC. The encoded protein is CSARDKATTPYEQYF.

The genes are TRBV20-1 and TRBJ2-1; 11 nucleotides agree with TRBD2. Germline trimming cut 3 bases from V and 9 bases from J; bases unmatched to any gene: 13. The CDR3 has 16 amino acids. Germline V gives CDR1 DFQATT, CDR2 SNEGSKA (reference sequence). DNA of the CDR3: TGCAGTGCTAGCCGACCGACTAGCGGGATTGGGAGTGAGCAGTTCTTC. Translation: CSASRPTSGIGSEQFF.

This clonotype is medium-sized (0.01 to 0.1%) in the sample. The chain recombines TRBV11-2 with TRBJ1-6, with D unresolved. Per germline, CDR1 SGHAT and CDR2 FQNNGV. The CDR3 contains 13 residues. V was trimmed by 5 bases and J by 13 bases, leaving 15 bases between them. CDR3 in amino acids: CASSIMDRQPLHF. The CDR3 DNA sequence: TGTGCCAGCAGCATAATGGACCGCCAGCCCCTCCACTTT. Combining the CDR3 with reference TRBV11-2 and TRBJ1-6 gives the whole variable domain EAGVAQSPRYKIIEKRQSVAFWCNPISGHATLYWYQQILGQGPKLLIQFQNNGVVDDSQLPKDRFSAERLKGVDSTLKIQPAKLEDSAVYLCASSIMDRQPLHFGNGTRLTVT.

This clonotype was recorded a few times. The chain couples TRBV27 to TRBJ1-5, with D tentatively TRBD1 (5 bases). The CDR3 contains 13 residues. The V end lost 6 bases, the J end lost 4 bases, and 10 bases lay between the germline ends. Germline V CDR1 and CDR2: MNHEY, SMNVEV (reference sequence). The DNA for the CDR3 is TGTGCCAGCAGGGGACGGGGTAATCAGCCCCAGCATTTT. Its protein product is CASRGRGNQPQHF.

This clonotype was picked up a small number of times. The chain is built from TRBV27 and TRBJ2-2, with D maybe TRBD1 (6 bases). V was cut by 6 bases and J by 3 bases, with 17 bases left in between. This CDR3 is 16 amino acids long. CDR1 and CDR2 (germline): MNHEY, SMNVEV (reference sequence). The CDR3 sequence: CASSKQGISDTGELFF. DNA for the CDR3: TGTGCCAGCAGCAAACAGGGTATCTCGGACACCGGGGAGCTGTTTTTT.

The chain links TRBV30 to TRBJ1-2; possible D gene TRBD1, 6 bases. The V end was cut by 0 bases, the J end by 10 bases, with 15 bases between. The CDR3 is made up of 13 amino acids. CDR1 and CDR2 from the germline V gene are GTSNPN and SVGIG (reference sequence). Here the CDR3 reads CAWSVGAPTDYTF. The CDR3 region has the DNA TGTGCCTGGAGTGTGGGGGCGCCGACCGACTACACCTTC. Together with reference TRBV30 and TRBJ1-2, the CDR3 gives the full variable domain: SQTIHQWPATLVQPVGSPLSLECTVEGTSNPNLYWYRQAAGRGLQLLFYSVGIGQISSEVPQNLSASRPQDRQFILSSKKLLLSDSGFYLCAWSVGAPTDYTFGSGTRLTVV.

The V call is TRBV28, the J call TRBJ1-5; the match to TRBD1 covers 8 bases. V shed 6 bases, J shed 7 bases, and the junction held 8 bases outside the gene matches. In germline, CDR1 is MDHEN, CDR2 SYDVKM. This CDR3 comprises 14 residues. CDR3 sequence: CASRDRTGTQPQHF. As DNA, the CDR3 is TGTGCCAGCAGGGACCGGACAGGGACCCAGCCCCAGCATTTT.

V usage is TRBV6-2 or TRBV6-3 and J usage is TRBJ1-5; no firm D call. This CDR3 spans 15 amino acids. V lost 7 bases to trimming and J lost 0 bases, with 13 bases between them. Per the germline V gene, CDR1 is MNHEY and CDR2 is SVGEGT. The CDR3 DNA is TGTGCCAGCACCTTCACCCAGACTAGCAATCAGCCCCAGCATTTT. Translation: CASTFTQTSNQPQHF.

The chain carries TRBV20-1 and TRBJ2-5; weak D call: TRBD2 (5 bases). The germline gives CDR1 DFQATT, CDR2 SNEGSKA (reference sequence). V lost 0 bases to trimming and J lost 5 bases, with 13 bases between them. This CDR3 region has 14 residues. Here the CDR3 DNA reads TGCAGTGCTAGAGATGGGAGACTAAAGGAGACCCAGTACTTC. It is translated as CSARDGRLKETQYF.

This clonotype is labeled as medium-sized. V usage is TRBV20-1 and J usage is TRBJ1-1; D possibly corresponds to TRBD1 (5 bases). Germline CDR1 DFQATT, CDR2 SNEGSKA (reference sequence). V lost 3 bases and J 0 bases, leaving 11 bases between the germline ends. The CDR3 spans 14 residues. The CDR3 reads CSASQGSLNTEAFF. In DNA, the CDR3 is TGCAGTGCTAGTCAGGGCTCACTGAACACTGAAGCTTTCTTT.

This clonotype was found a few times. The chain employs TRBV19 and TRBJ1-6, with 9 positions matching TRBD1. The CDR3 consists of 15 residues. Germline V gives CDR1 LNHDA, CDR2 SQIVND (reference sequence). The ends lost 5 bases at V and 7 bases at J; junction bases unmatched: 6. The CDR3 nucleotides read TGTGCCAGTAGTTTCCGGACAGGGGTGAATTCACCCCTCCACTTT. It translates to CASSFRTGVNSPLHF.

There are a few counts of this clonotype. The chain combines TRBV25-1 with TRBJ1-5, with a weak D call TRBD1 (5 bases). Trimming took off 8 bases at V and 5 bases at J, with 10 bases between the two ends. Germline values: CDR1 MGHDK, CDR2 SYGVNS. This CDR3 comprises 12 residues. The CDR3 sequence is CASSWGYQPQHF. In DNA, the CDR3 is TGTGCCAGCTCTTGGGGCTATCAGCCCCAGCATTTT.

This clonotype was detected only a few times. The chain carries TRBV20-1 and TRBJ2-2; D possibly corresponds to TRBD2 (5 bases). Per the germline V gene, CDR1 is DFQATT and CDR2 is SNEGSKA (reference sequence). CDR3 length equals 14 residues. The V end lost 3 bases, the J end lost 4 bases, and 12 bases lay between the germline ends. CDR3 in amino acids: CSASRVEGTGELFF. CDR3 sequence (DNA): TGCAGTGCTAGTAGGGTTGAGGGCACCGGGGAGCTGTTTTTT.

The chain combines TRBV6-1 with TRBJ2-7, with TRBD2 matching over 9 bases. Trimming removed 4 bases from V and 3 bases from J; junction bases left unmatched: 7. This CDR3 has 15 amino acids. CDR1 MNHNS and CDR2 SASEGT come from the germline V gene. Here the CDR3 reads CASSAGLASGYEQYF. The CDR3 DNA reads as TGTGCCAGCAGTGCCGGACTAGCGAGCGGCTACGAGCAGTACTTC.

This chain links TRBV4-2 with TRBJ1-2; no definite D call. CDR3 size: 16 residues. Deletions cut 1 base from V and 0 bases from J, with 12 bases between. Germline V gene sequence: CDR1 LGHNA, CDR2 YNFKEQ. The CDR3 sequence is CASSQGSDFPNYGYTF. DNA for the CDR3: TGTGCCAGCAGCCAAGGATCGGACTTTCCTAACTATGGCTACACCTTC.

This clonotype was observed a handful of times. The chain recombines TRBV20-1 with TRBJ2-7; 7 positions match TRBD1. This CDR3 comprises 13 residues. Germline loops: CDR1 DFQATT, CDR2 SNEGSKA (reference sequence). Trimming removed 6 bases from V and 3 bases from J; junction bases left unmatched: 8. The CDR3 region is CSATDRPGYEQYF. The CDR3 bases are TGCAGTGCAACGGACAGGCCGGGCTACGAGCAGTACTTC.

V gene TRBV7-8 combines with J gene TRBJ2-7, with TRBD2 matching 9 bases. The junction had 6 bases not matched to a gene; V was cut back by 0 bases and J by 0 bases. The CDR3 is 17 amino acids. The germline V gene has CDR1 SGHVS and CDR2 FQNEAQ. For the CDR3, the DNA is TGTGCCAGCAGCTTAGCAGCGGGAGGATCCAGCTCCTACGAGCAGTACTTC. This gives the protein CASSLAAGGSSSYEQYF. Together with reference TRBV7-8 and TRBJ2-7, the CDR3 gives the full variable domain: GAGVSQSPRYKVAKRGQDVALRCDPISGHVSLFWYQQALGQGPEFLTYFQNEAQLDKSGLPSDRFFAERPEGSVSTLKIQRTQQEDSAVYLCASSLAAGGSSSYEQYFGPGTRLTVT.

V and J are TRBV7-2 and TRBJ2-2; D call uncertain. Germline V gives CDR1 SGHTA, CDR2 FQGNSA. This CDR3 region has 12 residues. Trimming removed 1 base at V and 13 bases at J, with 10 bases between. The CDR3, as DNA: TGTGCCAGCAGCTTAGATCTGCCCGGGCTGTTTTTT. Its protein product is CASSLDLPGLFF.

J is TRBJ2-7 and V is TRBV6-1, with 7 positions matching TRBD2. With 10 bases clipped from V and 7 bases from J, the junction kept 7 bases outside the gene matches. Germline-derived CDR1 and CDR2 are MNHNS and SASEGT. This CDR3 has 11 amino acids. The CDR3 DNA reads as TGTGCCATCCGGGAGGCCTCTGAGCAGTACTTC. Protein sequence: CAIREASEQYF.